These T cell receptor beta chains were read from a single sample in a study of shared clonotypes between healthy human individuals. The protocol was immunoSEQ multiplex PCR, while the TCRdb copy is restricted to in-frame clones and leaves out a portion. This table has over a million clones, roughly 97% appearing once. The sequenced sample consisted of naive CD4+ T cells sorted from blood. The receptors stem from a young man in good health. Each CDR3 is given with its conserved first and last residue. The D gene is left open where the match is weak. Not every row has a clone size; where given, it reads once, few, many or a size class.

D	J	V	size	CDR3	DNA
NA	TRBJ2-7	TRBV28	once	CASRAVAFPYEQYF	TGTGCCAGCAGAGCAGTGGCTTTCCCCTACGAGCAGTACTTC
NA	TRBJ2-7	TRBV28	NA	CASRQTGHYEQYF	TGTGCCAGCAGACAAACGGGGCACTACGAGCAGTACTTC
TRBD2	TRBJ2-2	TRBV2	once	CASSMSGGGTGELFF	TGTGCCAGCAGTATGAGCGGCGGGGGCACCGGGGAGCTGTTTTTT
NA	TRBJ1-4	TRBV10-3	NA	CAISEVKWPNEKLFF	TGTGCCATCAGTGAAGTAAAATGGCCTAATGAAAAACTGTTTTTT
TRBD2	TRBJ2-5	TRBV6-5	NA	CASNPLAGVQETQYF	TGTGCCAGCAACCCCCTAGCGGGAGTTCAAGAGACCCAGTACTTC
NA	TRBJ2-3	TRBV19	NA	CASSIQGTDTQYF	TGTGCCAGTAGTATACAGGGCACAGATACGCAGTATTTT
NA	TRBJ2-1	TRBV10-3	NA	CAISEETRGEQFF	TGTGCCATCAGTGAGGAAACGAGAGGTGAGCAGTTCTTC
NA	TRBJ1-1	TRBV5-4	NA	CASSKDSMNTEAFF	TGTGCCAGCAGCAAGGACTCTATGAACACTGAAGCTTTCTTT
NA	TRBJ2-1	TRBV18	NA	CASSPRGPGVAVDNEQFF	TGTGCCAGCTCACCACGAGGTCCTGGTGTTGCCGTTGACAATGAGCAGTTCTTC
TRBD2	TRBJ2-7	TRBV9	NA	CASSVATGGAPYEQYF	TGTGCCAGCAGCGTAGCTACGGGAGGGGCCCCCTACGAGCAGTACTTC
NA	TRBJ2-1	TRBV11-3	NA	CASSSPGAPNEQFF	TGTGCCAGCAGCTCCCCGGGAGCCCCCAATGAGCAGTTCTTC
NA	TRBJ2-7	TRBV19	NA	CASSRGHLRYF	TGTGCCAGTAGTAGGGGACATTTAAGGTACTTC
NA	TRBJ1-1	TRBV4-3	NA	CASSQDQGNTEAFF	TGCGCCAGCAGCCAAGACCAGGGGAACACTGAAGCTTTCTTT
TRBD2	TRBJ2-7	TRBV7-4	NA	CASTPRGGPYEQYF	TGTGCCAGCACCCCCCGGGGGGGGCCCTACGAGCAGTACTTC
NA	TRBJ2-1	TRBV7-8	once	CASSLLEGSNYNEQFF	TGTGCCAGCAGCTTGTTAGAGGGGTCGAATTACAATGAGCAGTTCTTC
TRBD2	TRBJ2-7	TRBV4-1	NA	CASSQRWSGRAEQYF	TGCGCCAGCAGCCAACGCTGGAGCGGGAGGGCCGAGCAGTACTTC
NA	TRBJ2-1	TRBV2	NA	CASSDLAEWVYNEQFF	TGTGCCAGCAGTGACTTGGCCGAATGGGTCTACAATGAGCAGTTCTTC
TRBD2	TRBJ2-2	TRBV18	once	CASSIAGERLGELFF	TGTGCCAGCTCTATAGCGGGAGAACGTCTCGGGGAGCTGTTTTTT
NA	TRBJ2-7	TRBV16	NA	CASSHAYEQYF	TGTGCCAGCAGCCACGCCTACGAGCAGTACTTC
NA	TRBJ1-1	TRBV6-5	NA	CASGGLVTEAFF	TGTGCCAGCGGAGGGTTGGTTACTGAAGCTTTCTTT
NA	TRBJ1-3	TRBV5-1	NA	CASTFSGNPGNTIYF	TGCGCCAGCACGTTTTCGGGGAACCCTGGAAACACCATATATTTT
NA	TRBJ1-1	TRBV4-1	NA	CASSQVSGDFTEAFF	TGCGCCAGCAGCCAAGTGAGCGGGGACTTCACTGAAGCTTTCTTT
NA	TRBJ2-3	TRBV18	NA	CASSPLPVGTDTQYF	TGTGCCAGCTCACCACTTCCGGTGGGCACAGATACGCAGTATTTT
NA	TRBJ2-1	TRBV9	once	CASSVVVSSYNEQFF	TGTGCCAGCAGCGTAGTAGTGAGCTCCTACAATGAGCAGTTCTTC
TRBD2	TRBJ2-7	TRBV15	NA	CATSRGLAGSYEQYF	TGTGCCACCAGCAGAGGACTAGCGGGCTCCTACGAGCAGTACTTC
NA	TRBJ2-6	TRBV9	NA	CASSTKAVIGANVLTF	TGTGCCAGCAGCACGAAGGCGGTGATTGGGGCCAACGTCCTGACTTTC
NA	TRBJ1-2	TRBV2	NA	CASSEVTGYTF	TGTGCCAGCAGTGAAGTCACTGGCTACACCTTC
TRBD1	TRBJ2-7	TRBV7-2	NA	CASSIGTGVYEQYF	TGTGCCAGCAGCATAGGGACAGGGGTCTACGAGCAGTACTTC
TRBD1	TRBJ2-7	TRBV27	NA	CASSLPMSGQASYEQYF	TGTGCCAGCAGTTTACCGATGTCGGGACAGGCCTCCTACGAGCAGTACTTC
NA	TRBJ2-3	TRBV5-1	once	CASSSNPADTQYF	TGCGCCAGCAGCTCCAACCCGGCGGATACGCAGTATTTT